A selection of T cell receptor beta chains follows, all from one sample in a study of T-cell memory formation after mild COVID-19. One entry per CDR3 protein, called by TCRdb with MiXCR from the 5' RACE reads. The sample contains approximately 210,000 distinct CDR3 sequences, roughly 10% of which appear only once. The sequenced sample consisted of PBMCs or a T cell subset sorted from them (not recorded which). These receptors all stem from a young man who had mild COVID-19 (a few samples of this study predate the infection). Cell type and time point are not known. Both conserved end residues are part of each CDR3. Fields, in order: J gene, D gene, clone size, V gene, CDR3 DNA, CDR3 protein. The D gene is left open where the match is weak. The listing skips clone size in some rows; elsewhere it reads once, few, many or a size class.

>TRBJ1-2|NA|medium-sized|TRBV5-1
TGCGCCAGCAGCTTGGGGCCAGGCAACTATGGCTACACCTTC
CASSLGPGNYGYTF
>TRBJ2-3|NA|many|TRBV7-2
TGTGCCAGCAGCTTAAGAGGGGATGATACGCAGTATTTT
CASSLRGDDTQYF
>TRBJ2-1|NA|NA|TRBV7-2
TGTGCCAGCAGCTTAGCGTGGGGCGGCTCCTACAATGAGCAGTTCTTC
CASSLAWGGSYNEQFF
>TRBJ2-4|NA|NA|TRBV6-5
TGTGCCAGTTGGTCGTGGGCCAAAAACATTCAGTACTTC
CASWSWAKNIQYF
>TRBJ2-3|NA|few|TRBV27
TGTGCCAGCAGTCAACGGCCCCAAGATACGCAGTATTTT
CASSQRPQDTQYF
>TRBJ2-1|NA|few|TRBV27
TGTGCCAGCAACAACCTCCCTAGCTACAATGAGCAGTTCTTC
CASNNLPSYNEQFF
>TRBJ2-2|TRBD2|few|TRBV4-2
TGTGCCAGCAGCCCGGGTAGCGGGGGAGACACCGGGGAGCTGTTTTTT
CASSPGSGGDTGELFF
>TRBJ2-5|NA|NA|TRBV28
TGTGCCAGCAATTCTGCGGGCCTACAAGAGACCCAGTACTTC
CASNSAGLQETQYF
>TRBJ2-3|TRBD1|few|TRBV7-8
TGTGCCAGCAGCCGAAGACAGGGGGTGGGGGATACGCAGTATTTT
CASSRRQGVGDTQYF
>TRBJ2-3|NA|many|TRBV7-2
TGTGCCAGCCAGTCCCAATCAAAGGGAGATACGCAGTATTTT
CASQSQSKGDTQYF
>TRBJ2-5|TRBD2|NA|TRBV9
TGTGCCAGCAGCGTAGGCGGGGGGGCCTGGGAGACCCAGTACTTC
CASSVGGGAWETQYF
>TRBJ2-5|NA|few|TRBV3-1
TGTGCCAGCAGCCACACCCTATATTCAGGGAATCGAGAGACCCAGTACTTC
CASSHTLYSGNRETQYF
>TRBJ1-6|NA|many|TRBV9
TGTGCCAGCAGCGTAGCGGCCACCCGATATAATTCACCCCTCCACTTT
CASSVAATRYNSPLHF
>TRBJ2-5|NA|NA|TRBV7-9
TGTGCCAGCAGCTTAGTTCGCGGGGCAGAGACCCAGTACTTC
CASSLVRGAETQYF
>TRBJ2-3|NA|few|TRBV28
TGTGCCAGCAGGGGGGGCACAGATACGCAGTATTTT
CASRGGTDTQYF
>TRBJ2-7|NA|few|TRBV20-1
TGCAGTGCTAGCCAGCGTTACGAGCAGTACTTC
CSASQRYEQYF
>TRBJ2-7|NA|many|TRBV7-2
TGTGCCAGCAGCCCGGGGGTTGAGCAGTACTTC
CASSPGVEQYF
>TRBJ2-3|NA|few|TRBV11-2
TGTGCCAGCAGCTTACAGCCGGTGGGCACAGATACGCAGTATTTT
CASSLQPVGTDTQYF
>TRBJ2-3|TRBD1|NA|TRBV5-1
TGCGCCAGCAGCTGGGACAGGGGGCTAGATACGCAGTATTTT
CASSWDRGLDTQYF
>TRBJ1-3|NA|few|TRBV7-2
TGTGCCAGCAGCTTAGTGGCGGGGGGCTCTGGAAACACCATATATTTT
CASSLVAGGSGNTIYF
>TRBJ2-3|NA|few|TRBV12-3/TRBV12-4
TGTGCCAGCAGTCCCGGGACCCGGTCTCCGAATTTT
CASSPGTRSPNF
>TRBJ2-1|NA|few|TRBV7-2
TGTGCCAGCAGGATCACCGGGACACCCTTCAATGAGCAGTTCTTC
CASRITGTPFNEQFF
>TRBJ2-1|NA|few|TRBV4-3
TGCGCCAGCAGCCAAGATTCCTTAAAGTGGGGTGAGCAGTTCTTC
CASSQDSLKWGEQFF
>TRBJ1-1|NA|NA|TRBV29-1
TGCAGCGTTGAGACAGCGAACACTGAAGCTTTCTTT
CSVETANTEAFF
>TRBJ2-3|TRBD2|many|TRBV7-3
TGTGCCAGCAGCTCCAGACTAGCGGGGGGAGGAGATACGCAGTATTTT
CASSSRLAGGGDTQYF
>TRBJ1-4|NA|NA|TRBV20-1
TGCAGTGCGTTTGGGGGGATCGGTGAAAAACTGTTTTTT
CSAFGGIGEKLFF
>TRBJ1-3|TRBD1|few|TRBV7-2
TGTGCCAGCAGCCTCTCCGGGACAGCTGGAAACACCATATATTTT
CASSLSGTAGNTIYF
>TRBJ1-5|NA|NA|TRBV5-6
TGTGCCAGCAGCTCCTCGTGGAGGGCCAGCAATCAGCCCCAGCATTTT
CASSSSWRASNQPQHF
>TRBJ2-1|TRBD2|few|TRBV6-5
TGTGCCAGCAGCCGAGGGAGCGGGGGGGTATTAGGATACAATGAGCAGTTCTTC
CASSRGSGGVLGYNEQFF
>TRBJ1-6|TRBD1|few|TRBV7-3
TGTGCCAGCAGCATTGGACAGGGAAAATCACCCCTCCACTTT
CASSIGQGKSPLHF
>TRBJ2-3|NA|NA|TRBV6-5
TGTGCCAGCAGTTACAGTTCAGCAAAGGGAAGAGATACGCAGTATTTT
CASSYSSAKGRDTQYF
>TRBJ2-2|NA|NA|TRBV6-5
TGTGCCAGCAGTTACTTCGCAGGGGGGTCACCCGGGGAGCTGTTTTTT
CASSYFAGGSPGELFF
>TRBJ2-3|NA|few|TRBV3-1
TGTGCCAGCAGCCACCTCCGGGATACGCAGTATTTT
CASSHLRDTQYF
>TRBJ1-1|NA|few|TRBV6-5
TGTGCCAGCAGCCCCCTTGAGGGGAGCCATGAAGCTTTCTTT
CASSPLEGSHEAFF
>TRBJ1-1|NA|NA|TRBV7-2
TGTGCCAGCAGCTTACAGGGGTCAGACACTGAAGCTTTCTTT
CASSLQGSDTEAFF
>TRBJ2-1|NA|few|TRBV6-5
TGTGCCAGCGCCCTTGAGGCGGTACGCAATGAGCAGTTCTTC
CASALEAVRNEQFF
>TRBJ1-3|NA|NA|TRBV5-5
TGTGCCAGCAGCTTGGAATGGGGAAACACCATATATTTT
CASSLEWGNTIYF
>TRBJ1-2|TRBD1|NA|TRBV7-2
TGTGCCAGCAGCCCGCAGACAGGGCGCTATGGCTACACCTTC
CASSPQTGRYGYTF
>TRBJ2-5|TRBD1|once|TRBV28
TGTGCCAGCAGGTCACCAGGGGGCGCGGAGACCCAGTACTTC
CASRSPGGAETQYF
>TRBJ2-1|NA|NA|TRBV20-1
TGCAGTCTGGTTAGCCGGGTAGACTCCTACAATGAGCAGTTCTTC
CSLVSRVDSYNEQFF
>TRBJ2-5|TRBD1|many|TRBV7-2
TGTGCCAGCAGCTTAGCGACAGGGTCTAGGGAGACCCAGTACTTC
CASSLATGSRETQYF
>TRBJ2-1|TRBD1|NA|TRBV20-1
TGCAGTGCTAGCGGCCGACAGGGTGGCCTCAATGAGCAGTTCTTC
CSASGRQGGLNEQFF
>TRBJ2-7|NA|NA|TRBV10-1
TGCGCCAGCAGTGAGTGTCATATCGGGGGCGGCTTCTACGAGCAGTACTTC
CASSECHIGGGFYEQYF
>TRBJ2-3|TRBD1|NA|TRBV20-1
TGCAGTGCTCTGGTACAGGGGTTCACAGATACGCAGTATTTT
CSALVQGFTDTQYF
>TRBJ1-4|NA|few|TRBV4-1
TGCGCCAGCAGCCGGGGACCAGTCGGTGAAAAACTGTTTTTT
CASSRGPVGEKLFF
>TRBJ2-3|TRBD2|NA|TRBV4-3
TGCGCCAGCAGCCCACTAGCGGGGTTGTCCGATACGCAGTATTTT
CASSPLAGLSDTQYF
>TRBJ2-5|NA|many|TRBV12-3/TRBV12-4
TGTGCCAGCATCCCCCCGGGCTCTGGGACCCAGTACTTC
CASIPPGSGTQYF
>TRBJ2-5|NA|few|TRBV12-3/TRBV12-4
TGTGCCAGCAGTTTTGGGGGGGAGACCCAGTACTTC
CASSFGGETQYF
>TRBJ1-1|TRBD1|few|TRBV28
TGTGCCAGCCCCCGGACAGGGGAGAACACTGAAGCTTTCTTT
CASPRTGENTEAFF
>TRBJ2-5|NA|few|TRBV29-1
TGCAGCACCGAGGGGGATAGATTGAGGGGAGAGACCCAGTACTTC
CSTEGDRLRGETQYF
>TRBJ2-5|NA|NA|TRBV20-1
TGCAGTGGAAGGACCCAAGAGACCCAGTACTTC
CSGRTQETQYF
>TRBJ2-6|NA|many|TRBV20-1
TGCAGTGCTAGAAACGGGGGGCCTGGGGCCAACGTCCTGACTTTC
CSARNGGPGANVLTF
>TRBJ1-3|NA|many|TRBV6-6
TGTGCCAGCAGCCCACGCTCTGGAAACACCATATATTTT
CASSPRSGNTIYF
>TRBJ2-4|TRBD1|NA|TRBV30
TGTGCCTGGAGTACAGGGGGACTCGCCCTTGCCAAAAACATTCAGTACTTC
CAWSTGGLALAKNIQYF
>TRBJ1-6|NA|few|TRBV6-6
TGTGCCAGCACCGCAGTTACTAATTCACCCCTCCACTTT
CASTAVTNSPLHF
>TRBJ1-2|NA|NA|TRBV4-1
TGCGCCAGCAGCCAAGATAGCGCACCTGGAGGCTACACCTTC
CASSQDSAPGGYTF
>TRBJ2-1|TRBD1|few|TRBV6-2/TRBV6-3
TGTGCCAGCAGACAGACAGGGTTCGAGCAGTTCTTC
CASRQTGFEQFF
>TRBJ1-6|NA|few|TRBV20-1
TGCAGTGCGAGCCGGGACACGGTCTCATATAATTCACCCCTCCACTTT
CSASRDTVSYNSPLHF
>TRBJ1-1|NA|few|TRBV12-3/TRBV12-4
TGTGCCAGCAGTCCGGGACACGCGAACACTGAAGCTTTCTTT
CASSPGHANTEAFF